This T cell receptor beta chain was sequenced for a study of blood T cell repertoires in COVID-19. The V gene end was trimmed by 4 bases and the J gene end by 5 bases; junction bases not matched to a gene: 14. This CDR3 is 16 amino acids long. The germline CDR1 and CDR2 sequences are SGDLS and YYNGEE. The table came from immunoSEQ multiplex PCR; TCRdb's copy has only in-frame clones and leaves some out. The sample carries around 67,000 clones, about 86% recorded once. The receptor was derived from a man aged 45-65 years with active COVID-19. The rearrangement links TRBV9 to TRBJ2-5; 7 nucleotides agree with TRBD2. The sample taken for sequencing was peripheral blood. The CDR3 DNA follows: TGTGCCAGCAGCCCCGAGGGAGGGAGGGCATGGGAGACCCAGTACTTC. As protein: CASSPEGGRAWETQYF.